The clone carrying this T cell receptor (beta chain) showed up many times. The entry originates in a study of T cells of healthy individuals. With 5 bases clipped from V and 1 base from J, the junction kept 10 bases outside the gene matches. CDR3 length equals 18 residues. TCRdb re-analysed the 5' RACE reads in MiXCR, keeping a single row per CDR3 protein. The top ten hold under 7.5% of the sample, which has nearly 100,000 distinct CDR3 sequences, approximately 16% seen once. The V and J genes are TRBV12-3 or TRBV12-4 and TRBJ2-3; 12 bases map to TRBD2. The source of this sequence is a human donor in good health. The CDR3 here is CASSPSGGARVGTDTQYF. CDR3 coding DNA: TGTGCCAGCAGTCCTAGCGGGGGGGCCAGAGTCGGCACAGATACGCAGTATTTT.